Included here is one TCR beta chain sequence, with context. The data belong to a study of T cell changes during pregnancy in multiple sclerosis. Unmatched junction bases numbered 11, after V lost 4 bases and J lost 7 bases. The germline V gene encodes CDR1 SGDLS and CDR2 YYNGEE. The CDR3 is 15 residues long. The method was immunoSEQ multiplex PCR; TCRdb's version includes in-frame clones alone and lacks a portion of them. The table lists 30,000 to 40,000 clones, about 88% of them singletons. The TCR sequence derives from a female donor with multiple sclerosis, enrolled in a pregnancy study. The sequencing used CD8+ T cells from peripheral blood mononuclear cells, collected in the third trimester of pregnancy. This chain uses TRBV9 with TRBJ2-1; TRBD1 matches 7 bases. DNA of the CDR3: TGTGCCAGCAGCCGTAGAGCCGACAGGGCGAATGAGCAGTTCTTC. This gives the protein CASSRRADRANEQFF.